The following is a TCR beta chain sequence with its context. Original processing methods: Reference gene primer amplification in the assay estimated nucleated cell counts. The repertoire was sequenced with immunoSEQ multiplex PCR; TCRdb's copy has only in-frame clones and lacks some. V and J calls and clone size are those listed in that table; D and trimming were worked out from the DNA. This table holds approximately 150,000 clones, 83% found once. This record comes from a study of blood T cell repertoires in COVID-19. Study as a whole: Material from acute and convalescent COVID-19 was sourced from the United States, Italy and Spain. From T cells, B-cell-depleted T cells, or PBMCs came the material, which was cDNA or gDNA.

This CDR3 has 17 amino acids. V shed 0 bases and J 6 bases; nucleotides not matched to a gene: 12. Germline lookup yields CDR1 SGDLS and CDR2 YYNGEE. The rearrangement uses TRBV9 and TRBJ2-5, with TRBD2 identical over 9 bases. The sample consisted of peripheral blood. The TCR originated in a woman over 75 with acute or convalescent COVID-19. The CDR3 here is CASSVGGGSGSAKTQYF. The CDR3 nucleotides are TGTGCCAGCAGCGTAGGTGGGGGTAGCGGGAGTGCGAAGACCCAGTACTTC. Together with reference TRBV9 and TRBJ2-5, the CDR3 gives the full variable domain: DSGVTQTPKHLITATGQRVTLRCSPRSGDLSVYWYQQSLDQGLQFLIQYYNGEERAKGNILERFSAQQFPDLHSELNLSSLELGDSALYFCASSVGGGSGSAKTQYFGPGTRLLVL.